The clone carrying this T cell receptor beta chain was counted only a few times. The target antigen is unknown. Germline assignment: CDR1 GTSNPN and CDR2 SVGIG (reference sequence). CDR3 length equals 15 residues. V was clipped by 0 bases and J by 3 bases, with 13 bases between them. Listed TCR primers, together with previously described methods, were used for the bulk TCR libraries. TCRdb re-analysed the PCR reads in MiXCR, keeping a single row per CDR3 protein. The sample lists about 510,000 distinct CDR3 sequences, over 20% occurring once. This sample is drawn from a study of molecular identifiers for immune sequencing clone quantification. Study observations and caveats: Barcode collisions between identical TCR molecules could shrink estimates of highly expanded clone sizes. Over 99% of effector molecules, yet under 1% of naive-cell molecules, were held by clones above 20 RNA copies.

The sequencing input was naive CD8+ T cells from blood, with Jurkat cell RNA spiked in. The sample's subset: FACS-sorted CD8+CD4-CCR7+CD45RA+ naive T cells. The chain carries TRBV30 and TRBJ2-3, with D perhaps matching TRBD2 (5 bases). The clonotype was recovered from a human donor in good health. Some libraries in this study had Jurkat cell RNA spiked in. The CDR3 DNA reads TGTGCCTGGAGTGTATGCCTAGCCGGAACAGATACGCAGTATTTT. Its translation: CAWSVCLAGTDTQYF.